These T cell receptor beta chains were read from a single sample in a study of response to subunit inactivated influenza vaccine. TCRdb recomputed calls from the RT-PCR reads with MiXCR, one row per CDR3 protein. The sample lists roughly 170,000 distinct CDR3 sequences; around 9% were seen once. The source material was non-naive T cells sorted from PBMCs, sampled on the day of vaccination. The receptor source for this set is a man in his fifties or sixties who received an inactivated influenza vaccine. The CDR3 runs from the conserved cysteine through the conserved F or W. The D gene is left open where the match is weak. Some rows have no size entry. The others give once, few or many, or a class for an expanded clone.

16 | . | TRBJ2-1 | TRBD2 | TRBV13 | TGTGCCAGCAGCTTAGAGGCTAGCGGGGCCTACAATGAGCAGTTCTTC | CASSLEASGAYNEQFF
15 | . | TRBJ2-7 | TRBD1 | TRBV18 | TGTGCCAGCTCAGCGACGGGACAGGGGGCACACGAGCAGTACTTC | CASSATGQGAHEQYF
16 | many | TRBJ2-1 | . | TRBV5-1 | TGCGCCAGCAGGTCCCCGTCTGGACAGATAAACAATGAGCAGTTCTTC | CASRSPSGQINNEQFF
17 | many | TRBJ2-6 | . | TRBV5-1 | TGCGCCAGCAGCTTGGCCGGTCGGGTCTCTGGGGCCAACGTCCTGACTTTC | CASSLAGRVSGANVLTF
16 | . | TRBJ2-5 | . | TRBV20-1 | TGCAGTGCTAGAGCCACTAGGGGCCGGCGGCAAGAGACCCAGTACTTC | CSARATRGRRQETQYF
13 | few | TRBJ2-7 | . | TRBV20-1 | TGCAGTGCCAGCCTCGGACGCTCCTACGAGCAGTACTTC | CSASLGRSYEQYF
14 | many | TRBJ2-3 | . | TRBV9 | TGTGCCAGCAGCGTAGAAGATCTCAGGGATACGCAGTATTTT | CASSVEDLRDTQYF
14 | many | TRBJ2-3 | TRBD2 | TRBV3-1 | TGTGCCAGCAGCCGGACTAGCCGCACAGATACGCAGTATTTT | CASSRTSRTDTQYF
17 | . | TRBJ2-1 | TRBD2 | TRBV28 | TGTGCCAGCAGCCAAGGGACTAGCGGGCCTGCCTACAATGAGCAGTTCTTC | CASSQGTSGPAYNEQFF
14 | many | TRBJ2-3 | . | TRBV7-9 | TGTGCCAGCAGCTTGCGGGTGGGCACAGATACGCAGTATTTT | CASSLRVGTDTQYF
16 | few | TRBJ2-3 | TRBD2 | TRBV7-2 | TGTGCCAGCAGCTGGGGAGCGGGAAATCCCCCAGATACGCAGTATTTT | CASSWGAGNPPDTQYF
16 | few | TRBJ2-4 | . | TRBV7-9 | TGTGCCAGCAGCTCACAGGGTTTTACTGCCAAAAACATTCAGTACTTC | CASSSQGFTAKNIQYF
15 | . | TRBJ2-3 | TRBD2 | TRBV20-1 | TGCAGTGCGCCTAAAACGCGGGACTACACAGATACGCAGTATTTT | CSAPKTRDYTDTQYF
15 | many | TRBJ2-7 | TRBD2 | TRBV11-2 | TGTGCCAGCAGCTTAGGACTAGCGGGCCTTTACGAGCAGTACTTC | CASSLGLAGLYEQYF
18 | . | TRBJ2-7 | TRBD2 | TRBV28 | TGTGCCAGCGAATCGGCGACTAGCGGGGGGACTCGCTCCTACGAGCAGTACTTC | CASESATSGGTRSYEQYF
15 | . | TRBJ2-3 | TRBD2 | TRBV2 | TGTGCCATCCGACAAGCGGGGGGCTACACAGATACGCAGTATTTT | CAIRQAGGYTDTQYF
13 | few | TRBJ1-3 | . | TRBV7-8 | TGTGCCAGCAGCTCCATCAGTGGAAACACCATATATTTT | CASSSISGNTIYF
15 | . | TRBJ1-4 | . | TRBV4-3 | TGCGCCAGCAGCCAAGGACAGTCAACTAATGAAAAACTGTTTTTT | CASSQGQSTNEKLFF
11 | few | TRBJ2-1 | . | TRBV6-4 | TGTGCCAGCAGCGACCACAATGAGCAGTTCTTC | CASSDHNEQFF
15 | . | TRBJ2-3 | TRBD2 | TRBV4-2 | TGTGCCAGCAGCCAAGCCGGGACTAGCGGTTATACGCAGTATTTT | CASSQAGTSGYTQYF
13 | . | TRBJ2-5 | . | TRBV7-8 | TGTGCCAGCAGCCTGGGGGTCTCGGAGACCCAGTACTTC | CASSLGVSETQYF
15 | few | TRBJ2-3 | . | TRBV28 | TGTGCCAGCAGTTCGGTGCGTAGGCCCGGGGATACGCAGTATTTT | CASSSVRRPGDTQYF
13 | . | TRBJ1-1 | . | TRBV25-1 | TGTGCCAGCAGTGAAAGTACAGGGCCTGAAGCTTTCTTT | CASSESTGPEAFF
16 | . | TRBJ2-1 | . | TRBV5-1 | TGCGCCAGCAGCTTGGGTGGGAGCGGTTCCTACAATGAGCAGTTCTTC | CASSLGGSGSYNEQFF
13 | many | TRBJ2-7 | . | TRBV7-2 | TGTGCCAGCAGCTTAGAAACCAGCTACGAGCAGTACTTC | CASSLETSYEQYF
14 | many | TRBJ2-1 | . | TRBV5-1 | TGCGCCAGCAGCTCCTGGCCCAGAGAAAATGAGCAGTTCTTC | CASSSWPRENEQFF
12 | . | TRBJ2-3 | . | TRBV15 | TGTGCCACCAGCAGAGATTGGGATACGCAGTATTTT | CATSRDWDTQYF
14 | . | TRBJ2-2 | TRBD2 | TRBV6-1 | TGTGCCAGCAGCAGCGGGAGGGCCGTCGGGGAGCTGTTTTTT | CASSSGRAVGELFF
14 | . | TRBJ2-1 | TRBD2 | TRBV9 | TGTGCCAGCAGCGTAGGCGGGAGGGCGGGGGAGCAGTTCTTC | CASSVGGRAGEQFF
13 | . | TRBJ1-6 | . | TRBV27 | TGTGCCAGCAGACTAGGGGGGAATTCACCCCTCCACTTT | CASRLGGNSPLHF
13 | . | TRBJ1-2 | . | TRBV29-1 | TGCAGCGTTGAAGAGTCTGGGGGACGGGGCTACACCTTC | CSVEESGGRGYTF
13 | few | TRBJ2-3 | . | TRBV5-1 | TGCGCCAGCAGTGGGGCTAGCACAGATACGCAGTATTTT | CASSGASTDTQYF
14 | few | TRBJ2-5 | TRBD2 | TRBV29-1 | TGCAGCGTAGGACTAGCGGGGCTCGGAGAGACCCAGTACTTC | CSVGLAGLGETQYF
15 | . | TRBJ2-1 | . | TRBV3-1 | TGTGCCACCTGCCGGACTGGCGGGGAATGGGATGAGCAGTTCTTC | CATCRTGGEWDEQFF
15 | few | TRBJ2-2 | TRBD1 | TRBV12-3/TRBV12-4 | TGTGCCAGCAGTCAAAGGACAGGGAGGACCGGGGAGCTGTTTTTT | CASSQRTGRTGELFF
17 | few | TRBJ2-5 | TRBD2 | TRBV28 | TGTGCCAGCAGTTCCCCCGGGACTAGCGGATACCAAGAGACCCAGTACTTC | CASSSPGTSGYQETQYF
16 | . | TRBJ2-2 | . | TRBV4-2 | TGTGCCAGCAGCCACCATTGGGCGGTAAACACCGGGGAGCTGTTTTTT | CASSHHWAVNTGELFF
15 | . | TRBJ2-1 | TRBD2 | TRBV4-1 | TGCGCCAGCAGTCCGGGCGGGGGGGAATACAATGAGCAGTTCTTC | CASSPGGGEYNEQFF
14 | . | TRBJ2-7 | . | TRBV28 | TGTGCCAGCAGTTTTATTCGGGGTGGCTACGAGCAGTACTTC | CASSFIRGGYEQYF
14 | few | TRBJ2-7 | . | TRBV2 | TGTGCCAGCAGTGATCTGGTCCTCTCCTACGAGCAGTACTTC | CASSDLVLSYEQYF